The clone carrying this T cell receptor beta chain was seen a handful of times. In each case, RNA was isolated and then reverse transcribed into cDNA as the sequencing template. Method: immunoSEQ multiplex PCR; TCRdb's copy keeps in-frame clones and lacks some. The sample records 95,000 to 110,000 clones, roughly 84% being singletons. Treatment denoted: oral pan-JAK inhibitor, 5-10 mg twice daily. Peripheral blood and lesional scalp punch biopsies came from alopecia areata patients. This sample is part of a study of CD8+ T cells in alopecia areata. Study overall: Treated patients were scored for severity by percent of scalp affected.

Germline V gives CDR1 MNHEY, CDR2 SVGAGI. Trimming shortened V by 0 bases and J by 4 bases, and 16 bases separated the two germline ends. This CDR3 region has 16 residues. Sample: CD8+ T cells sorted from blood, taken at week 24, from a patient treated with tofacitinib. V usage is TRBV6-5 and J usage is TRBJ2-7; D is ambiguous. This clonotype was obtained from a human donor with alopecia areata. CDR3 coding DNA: TGTGCCAGCAGTTACTCGCTTGCCTACGCATCATACGAGCAGTACTTC. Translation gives CASSYSLAYASYEQYF.